This T cell receptor beta chain was identified in a study of blood T cells in healthy people across ages. A J-beta primer mix and a sample-barcoded 5' primer were used in a second PCR of roughly 7 to 12 cycles. One entry per CDR3 protein results from TCRdb running MiXCR on the 5' RACE reads. The table shows approximately 810,000 distinct CDR3 sequences, with about 30% occurring only once. Whole-study results and caveats: Donor CMV status, an unknown factor, possibly confounded changes in expanded clonotypes. Researchers judged that diversity estimates from one million T cells fell short of true values.

In this sample, this clonotype turned up a few times. Antigen specificity is unknown. A much larger clone differs by one base, so this may be a read error. Donors were healthy Caucasian individuals from Russia aged roughly 6 to 90. Peripheral blood, 9.5 to 10 milliliters per donor, was collected. This CDR3 comprises 13 residues. The germline V gene encodes CDR1 DFQATT and CDR2 SNEGSKA (reference sequence). The chain links TRBV20-1 to TRBJ2-1; D remains ambiguous. This TCR derives from an elderly woman in good health. Sequencing was done on a sample of blood. The CDR3 spells CSARENTVNERFF. The DNA for the CDR3 is TGCAGTGCTAGGGAGAATACTGTCAATGAGCGGTTCTTC.